This T cell receptor (beta chain) was identified during a study of blood T cell repertoires in COVID-19. Produced via immunoSEQ multiplex PCR; TCRdb's table is partial and in-frame only. The table lists 65,000 to 85,000 clones, approximately 89% of them singletons. Trimming left V 5 bases short and J 4 bases short, with 9 bases between. CDR1 is MNHEY, CDR2 SVGAGI, per germline. The CDR3 spans 13 residues. The TCR sequence derives from a man aged 50-60 years with active COVID-19. The V call is TRBV6-5, the J call TRBJ1-5; D not certain. Sequencing was done on a sample of peripheral blood. In nucleotides, the CDR3 is TGTGCCAGCAGTCTAACGGTGAATCAGCCCCAGCATTTT. It yields the protein CASSLTVNQPQHF.